This T cell receptor beta chain is from a study of regulatory T cells in long-lasting Graves disease. To make TCR beta libraries, researchers used iRepertoire HTBI primers and Arm-PCR of CDR3 regions. TCRdb used MiXCR to reprocess the multiplex PCR reads, holding one entry per CDR3 protein. The table lists 400,000 to 500,000 distinct CDR3 sequences, around 15% of them singletons. This clonotype was recorded at least ten times. Time point reported: newly diagnosed GD, antithyroid drugs for less than 3 months. RNA extracted from PBMCs served as the sequencing template. EDTA tubes held roughly 9.2 milliliters of peripheral blood from each patient. These data also formed part of another study, on T cells in Graves' hyperthyroidism and ophthalmopathy. This second study notes: Together with thyroid ultrasound, orbital computed tomography, serum thyroxine and TRAb, clinical symptoms were used for diagnoses.

This specimen was peripheral blood mononuclear cells (PBMCs), taken at new diagnosis, from a patient treated with antithyroid drugs. The TCR originated in a woman aged 45-59 years with Graves disease.

The CDR3 coding sequence is TGTGCCAGCGGCCTAGGACAGGGGGTAACTGGCTACACCTTC. Translation: CASGLGQGVTGYTF. The chain carries TRBV2 and TRBJ1-2; 10 bases map to TRBD1. V lost 8 bases and J lost 7; bases outside the gene matches: 10. The V gene's germline CDR1 is SNHLY and CDR2 FYNNEI. CDR3 length: 14 residues.